This T cell receptor (beta chain) was observed in a study of T-cell reconstitution after alpha-beta-depleted transplantation in children. Unique molecular identifiers were used in preparing the TCRbeta library. TCRdb re-derived calls from the PCR reads in MiXCR, one entry per CDR3 protein. In the table there are 900,000 or so distinct CDR3 sequences, approximately 15% of which are singletons. The CDR3 is 11 residues long. Trimming took 8 bases from V and 7 from J, leaving 12 bases between them. The sample holds many counts of this clonotype. This TCR was sampled from a male patient under 18 who had a stem cell transplant for acute lymphoblastic leukemia, so the T cells may come from the graft donor. Specimen: PBMCs, mostly from graft donor cells, collected 360 days after TCRalphabeta/CD19-depleted stem cell transplant. V is TRBV12-3 or TRBV12-4 and J is TRBJ2-7; D not resolved. CDR3: CASLDMGEQYF. In DNA form, the CDR3 reads TGTGCCAGCCTTGATATGGGGGAGCAGTACTTC.